This T cell receptor (beta chain) comes out of a study of T cell changes during pregnancy in multiple sclerosis (dated by TCRdb to the late 2010s). General notes on the study: Changes in the T cell repertoire over the course of pregnancy were examined in this study in women with multiple sclerosis.

Points on this clone: Its antigen has not been determined. Nothing much larger sits one base from this clone, and base qualities are not available.

V is trimmed back by 4 bases and J by 4 bases, and the junction contains 11 bases that no gene match accounts for. Counted from cysteine to phenylalanine, this CDR3 has 16 amino acids. Only the CDR3 portion is preserved as DNA: 48 bases, with reading frame beginning at the first base. The germline V gene (reference sequence) provides CDR1 MNHEY and CDR2 SMNVEV. Library construction relied on the immunoSEQ multiplex PCR assay. TCRdb limited this immuneACCESS table to in-frame rearrangements with V and J called. A share of clones is missing; checked studies link under half to unresolved V genes, and the rest is unexplained. Present in this sample are around 92,000 clones, 85% to 95% of which were seen just once. About 0.95% of the sample rests with the top ten.

The chain uses TRBV27 and TRBJ2-5; 8 junctional bases match TRBD1. The sample consisted of peripheral blood, taken after pregnancy. The source of this sequence is a female donor with multiple sclerosis, enrolled in a pregnancy study. The nucleotides read TGTGCCAGCAGTTCGCGGACAGGGACTCTGGGAGAGACCCAGTACTTC. The encoded protein is CASSSRTGTLGETQYF.